Following are 10 T cell receptor beta chains from one sample sequenced in a study of T cells after yellow fever vaccination. MiXCR, run by TCRdb on the 5' RACE reads, gives a single entry per CDR3 protein. The data hold hundreds of thousands of distinct CDR3 sequences, with around 3.6% observed a single time. This material consisted of PBMCs, taken on the day of the yellow fever booster vaccination. The receptors were gathered from a man younger than 35 who received the YFV17D yellow fever vaccine.

CDR3 in DNA: TGTGCCAGCAGCCAAGGTAGCGGGGGCCTACTGAATACGCAGTATTTT. Residues: CASSQGSGGLLNTQYF. The gene calls are TRBV14 and TRBJ2-3; 9 positions match TRBD2. The germline CDR1 and CDR2 sequences are SGHDN and FVKESK. The CDR3 is made up of 16 amino acids. V was pared by 1 base and J by 7 bases, with 9 bases of the junction left unmatched.

The chain joins TRBV12-3 or TRBV12-4 to TRBJ1-5; no reliable D call. This CDR3 is built from 15 residues. The V end lost 7 bases, the J end lost 3 bases, and 16 bases lay between the germline ends. CDR3 amino acids: CASTLRTSNNQPQHF. Here the CDR3 DNA reads TGTGCCAGCACCCTCCGGACTTCAAACAATCAGCCCCAGCATTTT.

The V call is TRBV4-1, the J call TRBJ2-6; D gene ambiguous. Between the trimmed V and J ends, which lost 0 bases and 0 bases, there was a span of 3 bases. This CDR3 is 15 amino acids long. CDR1 and CDR2 from the germline V gene are MGHRA and YSYEKL. CDR3 nucleotide sequence: TGCGCCAGCAGCCAAGAGTCCTCTGGGGCCAACGTCCTGACTTTC. It yields the protein CASSQESSGANVLTF.

The V and J genes are TRBV25-1 and TRBJ2-2; D remains ambiguous. The CDR3 has 13 residues. Trimming took off 5 bases at V and 4 bases at J, with 8 bases between the two ends. Germline V gives CDR1 MGHDK, CDR2 SYGVNS. For the CDR3, the DNA is TGTGCCAGCAGTCATTTTAGCACCGGGGAGCTGTTTTTT. It specifies CASSHFSTGELFF.

This clonotype was counted a few times. The chain is built from TRBV20-1 and TRBJ2-1, with 10 bases that match TRBD2. The CDR3 runs 15 residues. Germline V lookup: CDR1 DFQATT, CDR2 SNEGSKA (reference sequence). V gave up 3 bases and J gave up 9 bases; unmatched junction bases: 11. CDR3 loop: CSASNPSGGASEQFF. Here the CDR3 DNA reads TGCAGTGCTAGTAATCCCAGCGGGGGGGCGTCTGAGCAGTTCTTC.

This clonotype was counted ten times or more. The chain employs TRBV6-5 and TRBJ1-4, with 7 positions matching TRBD1. The V and J ends lost 7 bases and 1 base, in that order; junction bases with no gene match: 9. The CDR3 has 16 amino acids. CDR1 and CDR2 from the germline V gene are MNHEY and SVGAGI. DNA for the CDR3: TGTGCCAGCAAGGGAAGAGGGGGCGAAACTAATGAAAAACTGTTTTTT. Protein product: CASKGRGGETNEKLFF.

The chain couples TRBV9 to TRBJ2-1, with 10 bases aligning to TRBD1. The germline gives CDR1 SGDLS, CDR2 YYNGEE. V lost 3 bases and J lost 6; bases outside the gene matches: 6. CDR3 size: 15 residues. CDR3 sequence (DNA): TGTGCCAGCAGCGCGGGACAGGGGAAGGTCAATGAGCAGTTCTTC. This gives the protein CASSAGQGKVNEQFF.

This clonotype was seen more than once but under ten times. The CDR3 region is CASGTGQNTEAFF. CDR3 in DNA: TGTGCCAGCGGGACAGGGCAGAACACTGAAGCTTTCTTT. The chain couples TRBV7-9 to TRBJ1-1; 9 bases map to TRBD1. V trimming: 8 bases; J trimming: 1 base; junction bases outside the gene matches: 2. Germline lookup yields CDR1 SEHNR and CDR2 FQNEAQ (reference sequence). CDR3 length equals 13 residues. Drawing the rest from reference TRBV7-9 and TRBJ1-1, the complete variable domain is DTGVSQNPRHKITKRGQNVTFRCDPISEHNRLYWYRQTLGQGPEFLTYFQNEAQLEKSRLLSDRFSAERPKGSFSTLEIQRTEQGDSAMYLCASGTGQNTEAFFGQGTRLTVV.

This clonotype was seen a few times. The chain combines TRBV27 with TRBJ2-7; D is ambiguous. The CDR3 has 14 residues. In germline, CDR1 is MNHEY, CDR2 SMNVEV (reference sequence). V lost 6 bases and J lost 3, with 15 bases in between. The CDR3 region has the DNA TGTGCCAGCAGCCCTGGACCACCCTACTACGAGCAGTACTTC. This codes for CASSPGPPYYEQYF.

This clonotype was detected once. One base away lies a much larger clone, so this may be a sequencing read error. The chain combines TRBV21-1 with TRBJ2-7; the table's TRBD1 call for D was not verified on the DNA. TRBV21-1 is shown as a pseudogene. CDR3 length equals 14 residues. The CDR3 here is CASSNARGAYEHYV. The DNA for the CDR3 is TGTGCCAGCAGCAACGCTAGAGGGGCCTACGAGCACTACGTC.